This TCR beta chain comes out of a study of cytomegalovirus exposure and HLA in healthy donors. Study observations and caveats: The authors enumerated around 150 TCR beta chains as linked to cytomegalovirus.

Primers for the PCR totalled 60 Vbeta and 13 Jbeta. Measured with immunoSEQ multiplex PCR; TCRdb has only the in-frame clones, and not every one. The table has under 200,000 clones, roughly 83% seen once. About this clone: Its antigen is as yet unknown.

CDR1 is MGHRA and CDR2 is YSYEKL in the germline V gene. The CDR3 runs 13 residues. V is TRBV4-1 and J is TRBJ2-3, with a possible D match to TRBD2 (6 bases). Material: PBMCs. This TCR derives from a man aged 25-45 years in good health and CMV-seronegative. The CDR3 sequence is CASDGGALDTQYF. The CDR3, as DNA: TGCGCGAGCGACGGGGGTGCCTTGGATACGCAGTATTTT.